These 10 T cell receptor beta chains originate from one sample sequenced in a study of blood T cell repertoires in COVID-19. Method: immunoSEQ multiplex PCR; TCRdb's copy keeps in-frame clones and lacks some. Of about 110,000 clones listed, 55% to 75% are singletons. Sequencing was performed on peripheral blood. All receptors derive from a human donor with acute or convalescent COVID-19. The donor label of this sample is uncertain.

This clone was counted a single time. The chain uses TRBV7-2 and TRBJ2-2, with 9 nucleotides matching TRBD1. The J segment lost 5 bases and the V segment lost 5 bases, leaving 6 bases of the junction unmatched. Germline lookup yields CDR1 SGHTA and CDR2 FQGNSA. The CDR3 covers 15 residues. DNA for the CDR3: TGTGCCAGCAGCCCCCAGGACAGGGGAACCGGGGAGCTGTTTTTT. Amino acid sequence: CASSPQDRGTGELFF.

V usage is TRBV5-1 and J usage is TRBJ2-1; TRBD2 matches 9 bases. The junction had 15 bases not matched to a gene; V was cut back by 3 bases and J by 8 bases. Germline-derived CDR1 and CDR2 are SGHRS and YFSETQ. The CDR3 spans 17 residues. The CDR3 loop reads CASSYPLAGSFEDEQFF. Here the CDR3 DNA reads TGCGCCAGCAGCTACCCGCTAGCGGGGAGCTTCGAAGATGAGCAGTTCTTC.

The chain recombines TRBV27 with TRBJ1-5; no clear D gene. This CDR3 has 13 residues. V dropped 4 bases and J dropped 0 bases, with 4 bases sitting between them. CDR1 is MNHEY and CDR2 is SMNVEV in the germline V gene (reference sequence). Here the CDR3 reads CASSSFSNQPQHF. The CDR3 nucleotides read TGTGCCAGCAGTTCCTTTAGCAATCAGCCCCAGCATTTT.

The chain uses TRBV5-6 and TRBJ2-7; the D gene is possibly TRBD2 (7 bases). V was clipped by 4 bases and J by 2 bases, with 19 bases between them. Germline CDR1 and CDR2: SGHDT and YYEEEE. The CDR3 covers 16 residues. The CDR3 sequence is CASSLLGGARPYEQYF. In DNA, the CDR3 is TGTGCCAGCAGCCTACTAGGGGGGGCCCGCCCCTACGAGCAGTACTTC.

This sequence joins TRBV7-9 and TRBJ2-1; 7 bases map to TRBD1. In germline, CDR1 is SEHNR, CDR2 FQNEAQ (reference sequence). Trimming removed 2 bases from V and 7 bases from J; junction bases left unmatched: 8. This CDR3 has 15 amino acids. CDR3 protein: CASSLLRGLMNEQFF. Here the CDR3 DNA reads TGTGCCAGCAGCTTACTTAGGGGGCTAATGAATGAGCAGTTCTTC.

The chain joins TRBV5-1 to TRBJ2-1; possibly TRBD1 for D (6 bases). The V end was cut by 0 bases, the J end by 7 bases, with 14 bases between. The germline gives CDR1 SGHRS, CDR2 YFSETQ. The CDR3 totals 15 residues. The CDR3 region is CASSLVAGVRNEQFF. The CDR3 coding sequence is TGCGCCAGCAGCTTGGTTGCAGGGGTGCGAAATGAGCAGTTCTTC.

The V call is TRBV5-5, the J call TRBJ2-2; D is perhaps TRBD2 (6 bases). Germline CDR1 and CDR2: SGHKS and YYEKEE (reference sequence). V shed 0 bases and J shed 0 bases, with 6 bases lying between them. There are 15 residues in the CDR3. In nucleotides, the CDR3 is TGTGCCAGCAGCTTGGGCGGGACGAACACCGGGGAGCTGTTTTTT. It yields the protein CASSLGGTNTGELFF.

The DNA for the CDR3 is TGCAGCGTCCTGACAATAGACTATGGCTACACCTTC. Translation gives CSVLTIDYGYTF. The rearrangement links TRBV29-1 to TRBJ1-2; D unclear. The CDR3 is made up of 12 amino acids. Germline V gene data show CDR1 as SQVTM and CDR2 as ANQGSEA. Trimming cost V 6 bases and J 3 bases, with 11 bases left between them.

The chain carries TRBV7-2 and TRBJ2-3, with D maybe TRBD2 (5 bases). The CDR3 sequence is 14 residues long. V was pared by 5 bases and J by 3 bases, with 12 bases between. Germline-derived CDR1 and CDR2 are SGHTA and FQGNSA. The CDR3 is CASSGGSVTDTQYF. The CDR3 DNA follows: TGTGCCAGCAGCGGCGGGTCCGTAACAGATACGCAGTATTTT.

The V gene is TRBV7-9, the J gene TRBJ1-1; TRBD1 agrees at 7 bases. CDR3 length: 13 residues. The germline gives CDR1 SEHNR, CDR2 FQNEAQ (reference sequence). The junction had 5 bases not matched to a gene; V was cut back by 7 bases and J by 3 bases. DNA for the CDR3: TGTGCCAGCACCAAACAGGGGTACACTGAAGCTTTCTTT. This encodes CASTKQGYTEAFF.